This TCR beta chain was identified during a study of T cells in Graves' hyperthyroidism and ophthalmopathy. Clinical symptoms, serum thyroxine and TRAb, thyroid ultrasound and orbital computed tomography were used for the diagnoses. The germline V gene has CDR1 DFQATT and CDR2 SNEGSKA (reference sequence). This CDR3 spans 13 amino acids. Trimming at V came to 3 bases and at J to 10 bases, leaving 11 bases not matched to a gene. The source material, RNA transcripts, was used to amplify TCR beta CDR3 regions. Primed by the HTBI set, a first-round RT-PCR was run on the TCR CDR3. TCRdb re-derived calls from the multiplex PCR reads in MiXCR, one entry per CDR3 protein. The sample includes a few hundred thousand distinct CDR3 sequences, 11% to 15% of them seen just once.

The TCR was taken from a woman under 40 with Graves' hyperthyroidism that later progressed to Graves' ophthalmopathy. V is TRBV20-1 and J is TRBJ1-1, with TRBD1 identical over 7 bases. Sequenced sample: blood. The CDR3 region has the DNA TGCAGTGCTAGGGGTGGATCACAGGGGCTAGCTTTCTTT. This encodes CSARGGSQGLAFF.